Listed below are T cell receptor beta chains from one sample, sequenced in a study of regulatory T cells in long-lasting Graves disease. Via MiXCR, TCRdb re-called the multiplex PCR reads, giving one row per CDR3 protein. Here the sample spans roughly 360,000 distinct CDR3 sequences, 12% being singletons. This sample also appeared in a second study, on T cells in Graves' hyperthyroidism and ophthalmopathy.

Sequencing used peripheral blood mononuclear cells (PBMCs), obtained at new diagnosis, from a patient treated with antithyroid drugs. Receptors were obtained from a woman aged 18-30 years with Graves disease. The CDR3 runs from the conserved cysteine through the conserved F or W. D genes are given only for firm matches. A clone size is listed for some rows: how often the clone was seen (once, few, many), or a class if it is expanded.

j_call clone_size v_call d_call cdr3_aa cdr3_nt
TRBJ1-1 NA TRBV29-1 NA CSVEPRLSLNTEAFF TGCAGCGTTGAACCCCGTCTAAGTTTGAACACTGAAGCTTTCTTT
TRBJ1-2 NA TRBV5-1 TRBD1 CASSSMGQNYGYTF TGCGCCAGCAGCTCGATGGGACAGAACTATGGCTACACCTTC
TRBJ1-4 NA TRBV4-1 NA CASSQDHPTNEKLFF TGCGCCAGCAGCCAAGACCATCCAACTAATGAAAAACTGTTTTTT
TRBJ2-7 many TRBV28 NA CASSLGANYEQYF TGTGCCAGCAGTTTAGGGGCGAACTACGAGCAGTACTTC
TRBJ2-2 many TRBV6-5 NA CASSYTRLANTGELFF TGTGCCAGCAGTTACACCCGCCTTGCAAACACCGGGGAGCTGTTTTTT
TRBJ2-1 many TRBV15 TRBD1 CATSRVDRGDNEQFF TGTGCCACCAGCAGAGTTGACAGGGGGGACAATGAGCAGTTCTTC
TRBJ1-2 many TRBV14 NA CASRQGNGYGYTF TGTGCCAGCAGACAGGGTAACGGCTATGGCTACACCTTC
TRBJ2-3 many TRBV12-5 NA CASGFWTDDRGDTQYF TGTGCTAGTGGTTTCTGGACTGACGACCGCGGGGATACGCAGTATTTT
TRBJ1-2 few TRBV6-1 NA CASTNGLITNGYTF TGTGCCAGCACCAACGGACTCATAACAAATGGCTACACCTTC
TRBJ2-1 many TRBV11-2 TRBD2 CASSSKLERGRVQFF TGTGCCAGCAGCTCCAAGCTGGAGCGGGGGAGGGTGCAGTTCTTC
TRBJ2-3 many TRBV11-2 NA CASSSRIARGGTDTQYF TGTGCCAGCAGCTCCCGAATCGCACGCGGAGGGACAGATACGCAGTATTTT
TRBJ2-2 few TRBV4-1 TRBD2 CASSQGGLAGELFF TGCGCCAGCAGCCAAGGTGGACTAGCCGGGGAGCTGTTTTTT
TRBJ1-6 NA TRBV7-8 NA CASSLIDSRSPLHF TGTGCCAGCAGCTTAATAGACAGTCGTTCACCCCTCCACTTT
TRBJ1-5 NA TRBV7-9 NA CASSPTGVLNQPQHF TGTGCCAGCAGCCCAACAGGAGTCCTCAATCAGCCCCAGCATTTT
TRBJ1-6 many TRBV11-2 NA CASSYRDSPLHF TGTGCCAGCAGCTATCGTGATTCACCCCTCCACTTT
TRBJ2-6 NA TRBV5-1 TRBD1 CASSLQGAYGANVLTF TGCGCCAGCAGCTTACAGGGGGCATACGGGGCCAACGTCCTGACTTTC
TRBJ1-2 many TRBV7-2 TRBD1 CASSFNRGRDYGYTF TGTGCCAGCAGCTTCAACAGGGGGCGGGACTATGGCTACACCTTC
TRBJ1-2 few TRBV7-6 TRBD1 CASSSRGGQGYGYTF TGTGCCAGCAGCTCTAGGGGGGGACAGGGGTATGGCTACACCTTC
TRBJ1-2 NA TRBV27 NA CASSSPWGEGGYTF TGTGCCAGCAGTTCGCCCTGGGGGGAAGGGGGCTACACCTTC
TRBJ2-1 many TRBV28 NA CASRPTFYNEQFF TGTGCCAGCCGACCGACGTTTTACAATGAGCAGTTCTTC
TRBJ2-2 many TRBV7-8 NA CASSLAGLTGELFF TGTGCCAGCAGCTTAGCAGGTTTAACCGGGGAGCTGTTTTTT